Below are 3 T cell receptor beta chains sequenced from a single sample in a study of OX40 agonist ivuxolimab in advanced cancers. This table comes from immunoSEQ multiplex PCR, and its TCRdb copy is limited to in-frame clones, with some not included. The data hold tens of thousands of clones, with approximately 87% observed a single time. The input for sequencing was CD4+ or CD8+ T cells sorted from blood, taken in a trial of the OX40 agonist ivuxolimab. Receptors originate from an adult with an advanced solid tumor such as melanoma, head and neck, liver or kidney cancer.

The chain combines TRBV7-3 with TRBJ2-1; the D gene is possibly TRBD1 (6 bases). CDR1 is SGHTA, CDR2 FQGTGA, per germline. The CDR3 extends over 15 amino acids. Trimming took 11 bases from V and 1 from J, leaving 18 bases between them. The CDR3 loop is CASSGASGSYNEQFF. The CDR3 region has the DNA TGTGCCTCTTCAGGGGCGAGCGGATCCTACAATGAGCAGTTCTTC.

This chain links TRBV9 with TRBJ1-1, with D maybe TRBD1 (6 bases). The CDR3 is made up of 15 amino acids. V was pared by 2 bases and J by 0 bases, with 11 bases between. The germline gives CDR1 SGDLS, CDR2 YYNGEE. The CDR3 sequence is CASSVRDNLNTEAFF. The CDR3 coding sequence is TGTGCCAGCAGCGTGCGGGACAATCTGAACACTGAAGCTTTCTTT.

V and J are TRBV11-3 and TRBJ1-1; TRBD1 might be the D (6 bases). V was cut by 5 bases and J by 3 bases, with 13 bases left in between. Germline V gene lookup returns CDR1 SGHNT and CDR2 YENEEA. The CDR3 sequence is 14 residues long. The CDR3 protein is CASSGAGVDTEAFF. CDR3 DNA: TGTGCCAGCAGCGGCGCAGGGGTGGACACTGAAGCTTTCTTT. The full variable domain, with the rest looked up from reference TRBV11-3 and TRBJ1-1, is EAGVVQSPRYKIIEKKQPVAFWCNPISGHNTLYWYLQNLGQGPELLIRYENEEAVDDSQLPKDRFSAERLKGVDSTLKIQPAELGDSAVYLCASSGAGVDTEAFFGQGTRLTVV.